This TCR beta chain was obtained from a study of T cell changes during pregnancy in multiple sclerosis. TCRdb's table, derived via immunoSEQ multiplex PCR, lists solely in-frame clones and lacks some. The sample yields fewer than 60,000 clones, around 90% seen once. This clone was seen a few times. Trimming removed 4 bases at V and 8 bases at J, with 13 bases between. Germline CDR1 SGHRS, CDR2 YFSETQ. This CDR3 comprises 14 residues. The TCR was taken from a female donor in good health, enrolled as a control in a pregnancy study. Sequencing used peripheral blood, obtained after pregnancy. The chain joins TRBV5-1 to TRBJ1-6; possibly TRBD1 for D (6 bases). The CDR3 nucleotides are TGCGCCAGCAGCCTGGGGGGCAGGGATTCACCCCTCCACTTT. It codes for CASSLGGRDSPLHF.